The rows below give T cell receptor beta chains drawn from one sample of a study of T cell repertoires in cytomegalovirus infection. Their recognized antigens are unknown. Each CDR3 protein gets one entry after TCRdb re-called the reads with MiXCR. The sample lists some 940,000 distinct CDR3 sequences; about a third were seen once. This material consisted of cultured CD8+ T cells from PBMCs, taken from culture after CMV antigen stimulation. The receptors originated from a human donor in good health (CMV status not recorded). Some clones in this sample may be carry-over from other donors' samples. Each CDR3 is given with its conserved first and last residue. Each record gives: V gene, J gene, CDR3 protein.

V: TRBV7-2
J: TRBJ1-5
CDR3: CASSLGGQGNNQPQHF

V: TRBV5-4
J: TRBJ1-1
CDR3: CASSLASSEAFF

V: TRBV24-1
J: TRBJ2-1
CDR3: CATSDSGPTEQFF

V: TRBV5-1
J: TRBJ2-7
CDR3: CASSPRGQTLYEQYF

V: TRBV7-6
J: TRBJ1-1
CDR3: CASSLARAGVNTEAFF

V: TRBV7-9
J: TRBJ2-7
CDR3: CASSLSLGRSSYEQYF

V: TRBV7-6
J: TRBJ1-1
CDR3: CASSPRTVMNTEAFF

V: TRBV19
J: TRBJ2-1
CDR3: CASSPDAGRYDEQFF

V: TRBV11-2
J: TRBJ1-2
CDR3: CASSTTQESYGYTF

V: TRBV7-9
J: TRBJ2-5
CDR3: CASSHVGVQETQYF

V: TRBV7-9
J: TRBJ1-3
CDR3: CASRASGNTIYF

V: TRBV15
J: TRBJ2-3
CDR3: CATNTGGRTDTQYF

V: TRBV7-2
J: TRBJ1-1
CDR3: CASSPPRWGDTEAFF

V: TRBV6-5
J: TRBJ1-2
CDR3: CASSYSGSGDGYTF

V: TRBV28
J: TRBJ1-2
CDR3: CASSPPDPSYGYTF

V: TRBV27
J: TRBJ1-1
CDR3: CASSYIQGARWDTEAFF

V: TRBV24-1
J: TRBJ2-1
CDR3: CATSDRTSGGYNEQFF

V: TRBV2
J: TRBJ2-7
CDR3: CASSVGQGNYEQYF

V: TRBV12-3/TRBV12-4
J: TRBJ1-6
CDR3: CASSLGDRIVPNLDSPLHF

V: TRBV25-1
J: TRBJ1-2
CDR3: CASQGGTGYGYTF

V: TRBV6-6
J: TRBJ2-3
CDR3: CASSYPPPPGDTQYF

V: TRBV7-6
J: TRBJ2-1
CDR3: CASSLRTGGGNEQFF

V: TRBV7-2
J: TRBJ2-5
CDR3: CASSPRVWETQYF

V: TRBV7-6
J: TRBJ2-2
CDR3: CASSSRAEEGTGELFF

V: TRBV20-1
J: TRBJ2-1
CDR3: CSARAHLGRGQEGGRSYNEQFF

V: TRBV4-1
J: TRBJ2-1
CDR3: CASSPYRIDEQFF

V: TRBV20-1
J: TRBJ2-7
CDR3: CSARDERAYEQYF

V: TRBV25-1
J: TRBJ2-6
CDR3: CASSESQGSGANVLTF

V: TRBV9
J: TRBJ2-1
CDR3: CASSVVVGGMNEQFF

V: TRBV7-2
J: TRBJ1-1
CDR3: CASSFRGGTTNTEAFF

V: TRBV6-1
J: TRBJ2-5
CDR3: CASLSGERETQYF

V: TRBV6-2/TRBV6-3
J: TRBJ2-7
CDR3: CASSYSDHYPTREQYF

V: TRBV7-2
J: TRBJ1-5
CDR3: CASSFRDRVDQPQHF

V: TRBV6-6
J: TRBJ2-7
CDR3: CASSYANPGSYEQYF